Below, 27 T cell receptor beta chains from the same sample are listed, as sequenced in a study of blood T cell repertoires in COVID-19 (dated by TCRdb to the early 2020s). Receptor libraries were prepared by the immunoSEQ multiplex PCR assay. The source is immuneACCESS, and TCRdb retained only in-frame sequences with V and J called. Part of the clones is not carried over; for the studies checked, unresolved V genes explain less than half of this, and the remainder is unexplained. This sample comprises under 200,000 clones, about nine tenths of them detected only once. The ten top clones hold 1.5% to 2% of the sample. Sequenced material: peripheral blood. The receptors were gathered from a man aged 18-30 years with active or convalescent COVID-19.

This rearrangement joins TRBV19 to TRBJ2-6; 8 nucleotides agree with TRBD2. CDR1 is LNHDA, CDR2 SQIVND, per germline (reference sequence). This CDR3 has 15 amino acids. V was clipped by 5 bases and J by 3 bases; unmatched bases: 3. DNA for the CDR3: TGTGCCAGTAGTCTCAGCGGGGGTGGGGCCAACGTCCTGACTTTC. This codes for CASSLSGGGANVLTF.

The CDR3 sequence: CSPQRETQYF. Here the CDR3 DNA reads TGCAGTCCCCAGCGGGAGACCCAGTACTTC. J is TRBJ2-5 and V is TRBV20-1; D might be TRBD2 (5 bases). Deletions cut 8 bases from V and 5 bases from J, with 9 bases between. CDR3 size: 10 residues. The germline V gene has CDR1 DFQATT and CDR2 SNEGSKA (reference sequence).

This chain connects TRBV7-9 to TRBJ1-2; 8 bases agree with TRBD1. Trimming removed 3 bases from V and 6 bases from J; junction bases left unmatched: 6. The CDR3 spans 14 residues. In germline, CDR1 is SEHNR, CDR2 FQNEAQ (reference sequence). CDR3 protein: CASSLTTGEHGYTF. CDR3 nucleotides: TGTGCCAGCAGCTTGACGACAGGGGAACATGGCTACACCTTC.

This rearrangement joins TRBV7-3 to TRBJ2-7; TRBD1 matches 9 bases. Germline V gene sequence: CDR1 SGHTA, CDR2 FQGTGA. The CDR3 totals 15 residues. V lost 5 bases to trimming and J lost 5 bases; unmatched junction nucleotides: 10. The CDR3 region has the DNA TGTGCCAGCAGCCATGGAATGGGACAGGGAAACGAGCAGTACTTC. Translating it yields CASSHGMGQGNEQYF.

V usage is TRBV30 and J usage is TRBJ1-5; the D is unclear. V lost 2 bases and J lost 7, with 18 bases in between. This CDR3 is 15 amino acids long. Germline loops: CDR1 GTSNPN, CDR2 SVGIG (reference sequence). The CDR3 DNA is TGTGCCTGGAGTCCACTTACGGGGAAGGGACAGCCCCAGCATTTT. Protein product: CAWSPLTGKGQPQHF.

The count of this clone is one. The rearrangement uses TRBV5-6 and TRBJ2-6, with 8 bases fitting TRBD1. There are 19 residues in the CDR3. Germline trimming cut 5 bases from V and 0 bases from J; bases unmatched to any gene: 13. Germline V gives CDR1 SGHDT, CDR2 YYEEEE. The CDR3 loop reads CASSPIGTGENSGANVLTF. The CDR3, as DNA: TGTGCCAGCAGTCCGATCGGGACAGGCGAGAACTCTGGGGCCAACGTCCTGACTTTC.

The rearrangement joins TRBV5-1 to TRBJ1-3; D not resolved. V was pared by 0 bases and J by 4 bases, with 20 bases between. The CDR3 is 18 residues long. Looked up from germline, CDR1 is SGHRS and CDR2 is YFSETQ. The CDR3 loop reads CASSLAVLGNSGGNTIYF. In nucleotides, the CDR3 is TGCGCCAGCAGCTTGGCCGTACTCGGAAATTCGGGGGGAAACACCATATATTTT.

V is TRBV19 and J is TRBJ1-1; D ambiguous. V gave up 2 bases and J gave up 0 bases, with 7 bases separating them. Germline V gene lookup returns CDR1 LNHDA and CDR2 SQIVND (reference sequence). CDR3 length: 14 residues. The CDR3 here is CASSITSMNTEAFF. DNA of the CDR3: TGTGCCAGTAGTATAACTTCCATGAACACTGAAGCTTTCTTT.

The V gene is TRBV29-1, the J gene TRBJ1-2, with 7 bases that match TRBD1. In germline, CDR1 is SQVTM, CDR2 ANQGSEA. CDR3 length: 14 amino acids. V lost 3 bases, J lost 4 bases, and 8 bases stayed unmatched. This CDR3 is CSVELVRGFYGYTF. The CDR3, as DNA: TGCAGCGTTGAGTTGGTCAGGGGGTTCTATGGCTACACCTTC.

In its sample, this clone was seen a few times. This CDR3 is also generated by other DNA sequences in the sample. This rearrangement joins TRBV29-1 to TRBJ2-1; 10 nucleotides align to TRBD1. The CDR3 contains 13 residues. Germline trimming cut 4 bases from V and 4 bases from J; bases unmatched to any gene: 1. The germline V gene encodes CDR1 SQVTM and CDR2 ANQGSEA. Here the CDR3 DNA reads TGCAGCGTTGGGACAGGGGGTTACAATGAGCAGTTCTTC. Amino acid sequence: CSVGTGGYNEQFF.

The chain recombines TRBV6-5 with TRBJ1-2; tentatively, D is TRBD1 (6 bases). The CDR3 loop spans 14 amino acids. Germline V CDR1 and CDR2: MNHEY, SVGAGI. V was shortened by 5 bases and J by 2 bases, with 12 bases between the two germline ends. The CDR3 here is CASSPGDRNYGYTF. CDR3 DNA sequence: TGTGCCAGCAGTCCCGGTGACAGGAACTATGGCTACACCTTC.

The chain has TRBV3-1 (or the pseudogene TRBV3-2) and TRBJ2-5; the D gene is possibly TRBD2 (6 bases). This CDR3 region has 15 residues. Germline V gene data show CDR1 as LGHDT and CDR2 as YNNKEL (reference sequence). The V end was cut by 7 bases, the J end by 5 bases, with 20 bases between. The chain's CDR3 is CASTPSEGRFETQYF. The CDR3 DNA follows: TGTGCCAGCACCCCTAGCGAGGGGCGCTTTGAGACCCAGTACTTC.

V gene TRBV28 combines with J gene TRBJ1-1; D is unresolved. Germline loops: CDR1 MDHEN, CDR2 SYDVKM. Trimming pared 2 bases from V and 4 bases from J, leaving 8 bases between. The CDR3 is 13 amino acids. As DNA, the CDR3 is TGTGCCAGCAGTTTAACGAGGAGCACTGAAGCTTTCTTT. Its protein is CASSLTRSTEAFF.

The rearrangement uses TRBV21-1 and TRBJ1-5; the DNA was not compared with TRBD1, the D call given in the table. TRBV21-1 is noted as a pseudogene. The CDR3 extends over 21 amino acids. The CDR3 is CASSNFRFWGQGEYSNQPQHF. The CDR3 DNA reads TGTGCCAGCAGCAATTTCCGCTTTTGGGGACAGGGAGAATATAGCAATCAGCCCCAGCATTTT.

This chain links TRBV5-1 with TRBJ2-5; 10 bases agree with TRBD2. The CDR3 runs 16 residues. The germline V gene encodes CDR1 SGHRS and CDR2 YFSETQ. The V segment lost 3 bases and the J segment 5 bases; nucleotides outside the gene matches: 10. The CDR3 region has the DNA TGCGCCAGCAGCTCCACCAGCGGGGGGGCCACGGAGACCCAGTACTTC. Translation: CASSSTSGGATETQYF.

This clone has just one count. The chain joins TRBV5-4 to TRBJ2-7; TRBD1 matches 8 bases. Trimming took 0 bases from V and 7 from J; bases not matched to a gene: 6. CDR1 is SGHNT and CDR2 is YYREEE in the germline V gene (reference sequence). The CDR3 contains 14 residues. The CDR3 nucleotides are TGTGCCAGCAGCTTGGAGGACAGGGCTAGGGAGCAGTACTTC. As protein: CASSLEDRAREQYF.

The chain couples TRBV11-3 to TRBJ2-3; weak D call: TRBD2 (5 bases). The CDR3 length is 14 residues. The V gene's germline CDR1 is SGHNT and CDR2 YENEEA. The V end lost 5 bases, the J end lost 0 bases, and 9 bases lay between the germline ends. CDR3 nucleotides: TGTGCCAGCAGCCTCGACTACAGCACAGATACGCAGTATTTT. Protein: CASSLDYSTDTQYF.

The V and J genes are TRBV5-1 and TRBJ2-7; 7 nucleotides agree with TRBD2. Germline lookup yields CDR1 SGHRS and CDR2 YFSETQ. The CDR3 runs 14 residues. The V and J ends lost 4 bases and 5 bases, in that order; junction bases with no gene match: 9. CDR3: CASSPGLVAHEQYF. As DNA, the CDR3 is TGCGCCAGCAGCCCAGGACTAGTAGCCCACGAGCAGTACTTC.

This clone came up once. The V call is TRBV12-3 or TRBV12-4, the J call TRBJ1-1, with D possibly TRBD1 on 5 matching bases. There are 13 residues in the CDR3. Between the trimmed V and J ends, which lost 3 bases and 1 base, there was a span of 6 bases. The CDR3 here is CASSFGQNTEAFF. In nucleotides, the CDR3 is TGTGCCAGCAGTTTTGGACAGAACACTGAAGCTTTCTTT.

The chain links TRBV2 to TRBJ1-5, with 7 bases fitting TRBD1. There are 14 residues in the CDR3. V was pared by 6 bases and J by 0 bases, with 2 bases of the junction left unmatched. Germline CDR1 and CDR2: SNHLY and FYNNEI. CDR3 DNA sequence: TGTGCCAGCAGGGGGACAGTTAGCAATCAGCCCCAGCATTTT. Its translation: CASRGTVSNQPQHF.

The chain links TRBV11-2 to TRBJ1-3, with TRBD1 matching 7 bases. V was clipped by 3 bases and J by 0 bases; unmatched bases: 2. CDR1 and CDR2 (germline): SGHAT, FQNNGV. The CDR3 totals 15 residues. CDR3: CASSFPGGSGNTIYF. Written as DNA, the CDR3 is TGTGCCAGCAGCTTCCCAGGGGGCTCTGGAAACACCATATATTTT.

The chain has TRBV11-2 and TRBJ1-2; D unresolved. The CDR3 has 14 amino acids. The V end lost 2 bases, the J end lost 7 bases, and 14 bases lay between the germline ends. Germline CDR1 reads SGHAT; CDR2 reads FQNNGV. The chain's CDR3 is CASSLRRISGGYTF. CDR3 sequence (DNA): TGTGCCAGCAGCTTAAGGAGGATATCGGGTGGCTACACCTTC.

The chain has TRBV5-1 and TRBJ2-7; TRBD1 might be the D (5 bases). The germline gives CDR1 SGHRS, CDR2 YFSETQ. The ends were cut back, 4 bases at V and 0 bases at J, with 17 bases in the middle. The CDR3 sequence is 16 residues long. Here the CDR3 DNA reads TGCGCCAGCAGCCTAAATCCCCGACAGAGCTCCTACGAGCAGTACTTC. The encoded protein is CASSLNPRQSSYEQYF. The complete variable domain, with remaining parts taken from reference TRBV5-1 and TRBJ2-7, reads KAGVTQTPRYLIKTRGQQVTLSCSPISGHRSVSWYQQTPGQGLQFLFEYFSETQRNKGNFPGRFSGRQFSNSRSEMNVSTLELGDSALYLCASSLNPRQSSYEQYFGPGTRLTVT.

The rearrangement joins TRBV2 to TRBJ2-5, with D possibly matching TRBD1 (6 bases). The CDR3 consists of 11 residues. Per germline, CDR1 SNHLY and CDR2 FYNNEI. V was trimmed by 7 bases and J by 3 bases, leaving 6 bases between them. The CDR3 DNA is TGTGCCAGCAACAGGGAAGAGACCCAGTACTTC. Translated: CASNREETQYF.

The rearrangement joins TRBV19 to TRBJ2-1; D possibly corresponds to TRBD1 (6 bases). Germline V gives CDR1 LNHDA, CDR2 SQIVND (reference sequence). This CDR3 has 15 residues. Trimming left V 7 bases short and J 3 bases short, with 16 bases between. CDR3 loop: CASTQWTADYNEQFF. CDR3 sequence (DNA): TGTGCCAGTACCCAGTGGACAGCAGACTACAATGAGCAGTTCTTC.

V and J are TRBV11-2 and TRBJ2-7; 11 nucleotides line up with TRBD2. Germline assignment: CDR1 SGHAT and CDR2 FQNNGV. The CDR3 runs 15 residues. The junction had 5 bases not matched to a gene; V was cut back by 3 bases and J by 4 bases. CDR3 coding DNA: TGTGCCAGCAGCTTTCCCGTAGCGGGAGGGTACGAGCAGTACTTC. Its protein is CASSFPVAGGYEQYF.

The J gene is TRBJ1-2, the V gene TRBV9; a possible D gene is TRBD1 (5 bases). V was trimmed by 5 bases and J by 4 bases, leaving 12 bases between them. Per the germline V gene, CDR1 is SGDLS and CDR2 is YYNGEE. CDR3 length equals 13 residues. Written as DNA, the CDR3 is TGTGCCAGCAGGACAGCCCCAGGCTATGGCTACACCTTC. It translates to CASRTAPGYGYTF.